Below, 8 T cell receptor beta chains from the same sample are listed, as sequenced in a study of cytomegalovirus exposure and HLA in healthy donors. Measured with immunoSEQ multiplex PCR; TCRdb has only the in-frame clones, and not every one. The repertoire holds hundreds of thousands of clones, with roughly 91% as singletons. Sequenced sample: PBMCs. These receptors were obtained from a woman between 18 and 29 years old in good health and CMV-seropositive.

This clone was seen a few times. V is TRBV11-2 and J is TRBJ2-6; D possibly corresponds to TRBD2 (5 bases). Germline V gives CDR1 SGHAT, CDR2 FQNNGV. This CDR3 has 16 residues. The V and J ends lost 0 bases and 0 bases respectively, with 6 bases between them. CDR3 sequence (DNA): TGTGCCAGCAGCTTAGACGCGGGCTCTGGGGCCAACGTCCTGACTTTC. This codes for CASSLDAGSGANVLTF.

The V and J genes are TRBV29-1 and TRBJ1-2, with 8 bases that match TRBD1. Germline assignment: CDR1 SQVTM and CDR2 ANQGSEA. V shed 7 bases, J shed 4 bases, and the junction held 8 bases outside the gene matches. The CDR3 has 13 residues. The CDR3 spells CSDRTGFGYGYTF. CDR3 DNA: TGCAGCGACCGGACAGGGTTCGGCTATGGCTACACCTTC.

V usage is TRBV15 and J usage is TRBJ1-5; possible D gene TRBD1, 5 bases. The germline V and J ends were trimmed by 2 bases and 9 bases, with 14 bases remaining between them. The germline V gene has CDR1 LNHNV and CDR2 YYDKDF (reference sequence). This CDR3 contains 14 residues. CDR3 region: CATSRTIRQSPQHF. The CDR3 DNA is TGTGCCACCAGCAGAACCATTAGACAGTCGCCCCAGCATTTT.

The rearrangement uses TRBV6-6 and TRBJ1-5; a weak D match, TRBD1 (5 bases). Between the trimmed V and J ends, which lost 4 bases and 2 bases, there was a span of 12 bases. CDR3 length: 15 residues. CDR1 MNHNY and CDR2 SVGAGI come from the germline V gene (reference sequence). The CDR3 protein is CASSWRQQGNQPQHF. As DNA, the CDR3 is TGTGCCAGCAGTTGGAGACAGCAGGGCAATCAGCCCCAGCATTTT.

This clone was recorded once. J is TRBJ2-4 and V is TRBV4-1, with TRBD1 matching over 7 bases. The germline V gene has CDR1 MGHRA and CDR2 YSYEKL. The CDR3 has 16 residues. Losses at the gene ends were 4 bases for V and 0 bases for J; bases not matched to a gene: 6. CDR3 loop: CASSPGQILAKNIQYF. The CDR3 nucleotides read TGCGCCAGCAGCCCGGGACAGATTCTAGCCAAAAACATTCAGTACTTC.

The chain is built from TRBV4-1 and TRBJ2-5, with 8 bases aligning to TRBD1. Trimming cost V 5 bases and J 4 bases; bases outside gene matches: 9. This CDR3 contains 15 residues. Germline-derived CDR1 and CDR2 are MGHRA and YSYEKL. The CDR3 loop is CASSNVDRGGETQYF. For the CDR3, the DNA is TGCGCCAGCAGCAACGTCGACAGGGGCGGAGAGACCCAGTACTTC.

The chain couples TRBV5-1 to TRBJ1-1, with TRBD1 matching over 7 bases. Germline CDR1 is SGHRS and CDR2 is YFSETQ. This CDR3 contains 18 residues. After removal of 1 base from V and 1 base from J, the junction contained 13 bases not matched to a gene. The CDR3, as DNA: TGCGCCAGCAGCTTGTTCGGACAGGTACCGGTAGGGAACACTGAAGCTTTCTTT. It translates to CASSLFGQVPVGNTEAFF.

The chain couples TRBV9 to TRBJ1-2, with D possibly TRBD1 on 5 matching bases. V lost 6 bases, J lost 2 bases, and 8 bases lay in between. Germline values: CDR1 SGDLS, CDR2 YYNGEE. This CDR3 is 12 amino acids long. DNA for the CDR3: TGTGCCAGCAAGCAGGGAAACTATGGCTACACCTTC. Its translation: CASKQGNYGYTF. Supplemented by reference TRBV9 and TRBJ1-2, the full variable domain reads DSGVTQTPKHLITATGQRVTLRCSPRSGDLSVYWYQQSLDQGLQFLIQYYNGEERAKGNILERFSAQQFPDLHSELNLSSLELGDSALYFCASKQGNYGYTFGSGTRLTVV.